The subject of this entry is one T cell receptor beta chain. Its specific antigen is unknown. The record has no base qualities; no much larger clone is one base away. CD8 naive samples were CD45RO-negative cells positively selected for CCR7, giving a CD45RA+CCR7+ population that excluded TemRA cells. Healthy HIV-negative adults with no recently reported acute infections or vaccinations were included as donors. Every donor was a Caucasian adult residing in Nashville, Tennessee, USA. Blood was obtained by leukapheresis, after which PBMCs were separated by Ficoll-Histopaque density gradient centrifugation and cryopreserved in liquid nitrogen vapor phase. Purity and quantity of every magnetically sorted T cell population were checked by analytical flow cytometry. Each sorted fraction had its genomic DNA isolated and then quantified by UV absorbance on a Nanodrop 2000c. Using the deep immunoSEQ assay, TCR CDR3 regions were amplified from genomic DNA by multiplex PCR. Genomic DNA extracted from each cell subset was distributed evenly over all wells of several immunoSEQ 96-well plates, and each plate served as one replicate. For sorted subsets, each replicate PCR was loaded with about 200 ng genomic DNA, equivalent to 25,000 to 30,000 T cell genomes. Purified libraries were measured with a Qubit 3.0 fluorometer, size-checked on a Bioanalyzer 2100, and measured again with the KAPA Library Quantification kit. Each immunoSEQ 96-well plate was sequenced on its own single-read 150-cycle Illumina NextSeq 550 flow cell. The published analysis was carried out like this. Because only junctional sequences without quality scores were contained in the immunoSEQ output, filtering matching that applied to full-length reads could not be performed. To assign V/J genes and CDR3, sequences were annotated using PyIR, a Python wrapper for IgBLAST v1.9, with IMGT germline references. Any read was removed if the V/J assignment was weak (E-value above 1e-6), the CDR3 was missing, or the read contained stop codons, out-of-frame junctions, or ambiguous translated residues. A V3J clonotype was defined by an identical inferred V gene, J gene, and CDR3 amino acid sequence. To compute the percentage overlap between repertoires, the number of shared unique clonotypes was divided by the size of the smaller repertoire. Three approaches were used to assess repertoire richness: RTK rarefaction, the Chao1 estimator, and Recon v2.1 estimates of unobserved clonotypes. For all TCRbeta clonotypes obtained by the gDNA method from several donors, generation probabilities were computed with OLGA. This is the immuneACCESS table as TCRdb keeps it, with only in-frame sequences that have V and J called. A part of the clones is gone; compared with another copy, unresolved V genes explain less than half, and the rest is unexplained. V, J and clone size were drawn from that table, and D and trimming were deduced from the DNA. For this sample the table gives around 560,000 clones, of which 90% to 95% were detected only once. Of the sample, 0.095% to 0.14% is held by the ten largest clones.

The data were obtained in a study of shared clonotypes between healthy human individuals (dated by TCRdb to 2020 to 2022). Context from the whole study: The cohort comprised a couple of women and three men aged 18 to 49 years. For each donor, three plates each were used for CD4 naive and CD4 memory, two plates were used for CD8 naive, and one plate was used for CD8 memory. The study deeply sequenced blood TCR repertoires of about 5 healthy adults to estimate repertoire size and the extent of clonotype sharing between individuals. To increase sequencing depth and limit assay-specific biases, different laboratories used diverse techniques to prepare libraries and sequence TCR repertoires. Per donor, leukapheresis produced somewhere between about 0.94 and 10 billion PBMCs. Broad study findings and their caveats: Compared with non-shared clonotypes, the clonotypes found in all four sorted-subset donors had higher generation probabilities. About 5% of naive CD4, more than 3% of naive CD8, approximately 2.2% of memory CD4, and 0.4% of memory CD8 clonotypes were shared across a few donors. Incomplete sequencing was indicated by rarefaction of sorted-subset datasets, despite the large sequencing depth. The genetic and exposure-history diversity represented was limited by the small number of donors. Naive subsets generally had larger estimated clonotype richness than memory subsets did. Sampling was restricted to blood, and TCR repertoires in tissues likely differ from the TCR repertoires found in blood. Based on pairwise subsampling, the degree of clonotype sharing among donors was expected to be affected by sequencing depth.

The sequence was obtained from a young woman in good health. Sequencing was done on a sample of naive CD8+ T cells sorted from blood. This sample's cell subset or site label indicates: CD45RA+CCR7+.

The CDR3 corresponds to CASSLSPADSSYEQYF. The bases read TGTGCCAGCAGCTTAAGCCCAGCGGACTCCTCCTACGAGCAGTACTTC. The chain uses TRBV7-2 and TRBJ2-7; a weak D assignment points to TRBD2 (5 bases agree). The germline V gene sets CDR1 to SGHTA and CDR2 to FQGNSA. The CDR3 runs 16 amino acids, cysteine and phenylalanine included. Only CDR3 DNA is held: 48 bases, read in frame from base 1. V sheds 2 bases and J sheds 0 bases, leaving 14 bases between their ends.